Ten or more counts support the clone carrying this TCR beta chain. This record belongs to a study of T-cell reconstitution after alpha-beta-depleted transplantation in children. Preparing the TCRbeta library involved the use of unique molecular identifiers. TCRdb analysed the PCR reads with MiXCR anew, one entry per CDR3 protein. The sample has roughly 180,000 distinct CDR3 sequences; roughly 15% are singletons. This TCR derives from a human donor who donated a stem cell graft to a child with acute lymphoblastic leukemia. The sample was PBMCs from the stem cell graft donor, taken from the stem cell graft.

Written as DNA, the CDR3 is TGCGCCAGCAGCTTCTACGCGTGGACGGACACCGGGGAGCTGTTTTTT. Translating it yields CASSFYAWTDTGELFF. J is TRBJ2-2 and V is TRBV5-1, with D unclear. V was trimmed by 2 bases and J by 3 bases, leaving 14 bases between them. Germline-derived CDR1 and CDR2 are SGHRS and YFSETQ. The length of the CDR3 is 16 residues. Full variable domain (rest looked up from reference TRBV5-1 and TRBJ2-2): KAGVTQTPRYLIKTRGQQVTLSCSPISGHRSVSWYQQTPGQGLQFLFEYFSETQRNKGNFPGRFSGRQFSNSRSEMNVSTLELGDSALYLCASSFYAWTDTGELFFGEGSRLTVL.